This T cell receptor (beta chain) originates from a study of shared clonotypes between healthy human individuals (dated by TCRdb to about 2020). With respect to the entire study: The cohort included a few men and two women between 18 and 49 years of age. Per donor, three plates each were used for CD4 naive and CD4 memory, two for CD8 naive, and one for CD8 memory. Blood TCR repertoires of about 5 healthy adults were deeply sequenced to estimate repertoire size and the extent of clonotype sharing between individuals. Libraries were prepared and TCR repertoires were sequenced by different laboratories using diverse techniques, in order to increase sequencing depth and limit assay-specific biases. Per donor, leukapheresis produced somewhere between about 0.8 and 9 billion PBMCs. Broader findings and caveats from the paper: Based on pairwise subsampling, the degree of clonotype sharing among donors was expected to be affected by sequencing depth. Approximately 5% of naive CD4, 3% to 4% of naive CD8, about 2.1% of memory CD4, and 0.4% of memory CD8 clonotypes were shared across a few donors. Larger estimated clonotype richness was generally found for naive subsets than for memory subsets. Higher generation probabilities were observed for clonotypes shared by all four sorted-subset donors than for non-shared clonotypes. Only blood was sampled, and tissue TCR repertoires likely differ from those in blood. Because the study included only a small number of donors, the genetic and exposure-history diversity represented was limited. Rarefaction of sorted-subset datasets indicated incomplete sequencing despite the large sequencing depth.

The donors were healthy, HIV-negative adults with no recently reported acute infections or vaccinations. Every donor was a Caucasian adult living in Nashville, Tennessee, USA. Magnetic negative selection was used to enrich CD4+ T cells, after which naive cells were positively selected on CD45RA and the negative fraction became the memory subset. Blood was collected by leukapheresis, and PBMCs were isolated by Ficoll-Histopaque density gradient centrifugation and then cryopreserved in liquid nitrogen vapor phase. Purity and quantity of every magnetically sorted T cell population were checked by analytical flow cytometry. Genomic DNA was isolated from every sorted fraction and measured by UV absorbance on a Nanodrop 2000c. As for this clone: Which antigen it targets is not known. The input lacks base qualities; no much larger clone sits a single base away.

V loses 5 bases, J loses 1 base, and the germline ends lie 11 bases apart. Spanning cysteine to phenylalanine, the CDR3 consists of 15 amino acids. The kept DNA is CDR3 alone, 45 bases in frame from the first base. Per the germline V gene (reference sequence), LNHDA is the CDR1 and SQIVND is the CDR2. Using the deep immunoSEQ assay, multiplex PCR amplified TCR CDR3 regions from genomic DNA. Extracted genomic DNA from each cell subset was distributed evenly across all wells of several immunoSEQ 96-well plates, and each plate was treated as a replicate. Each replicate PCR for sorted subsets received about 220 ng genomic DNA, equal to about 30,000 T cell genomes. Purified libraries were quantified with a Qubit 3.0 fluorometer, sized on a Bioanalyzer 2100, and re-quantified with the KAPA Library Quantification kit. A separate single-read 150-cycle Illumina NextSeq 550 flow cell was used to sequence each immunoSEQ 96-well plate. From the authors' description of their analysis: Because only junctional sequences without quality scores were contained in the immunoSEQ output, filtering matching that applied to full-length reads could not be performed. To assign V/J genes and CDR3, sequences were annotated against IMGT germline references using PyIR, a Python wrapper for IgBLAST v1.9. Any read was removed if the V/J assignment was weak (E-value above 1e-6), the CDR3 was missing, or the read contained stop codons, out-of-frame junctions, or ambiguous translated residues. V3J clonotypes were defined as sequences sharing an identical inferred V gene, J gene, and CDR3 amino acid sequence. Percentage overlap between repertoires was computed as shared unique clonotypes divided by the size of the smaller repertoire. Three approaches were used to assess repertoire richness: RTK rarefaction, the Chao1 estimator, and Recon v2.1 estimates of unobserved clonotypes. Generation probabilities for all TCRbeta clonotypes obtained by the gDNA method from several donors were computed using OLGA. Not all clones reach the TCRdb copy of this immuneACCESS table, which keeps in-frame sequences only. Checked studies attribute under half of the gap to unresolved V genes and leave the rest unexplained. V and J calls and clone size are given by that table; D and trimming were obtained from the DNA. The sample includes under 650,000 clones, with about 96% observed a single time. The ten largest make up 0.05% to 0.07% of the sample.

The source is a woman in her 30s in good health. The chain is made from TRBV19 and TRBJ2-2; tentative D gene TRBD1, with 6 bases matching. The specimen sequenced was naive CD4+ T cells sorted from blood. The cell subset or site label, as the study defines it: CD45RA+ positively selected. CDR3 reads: CASSLQGRNTGELFF. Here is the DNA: TGTGCCAGTAGTCTTCAGGGGCGGAACACCGGGGAGCTGTTTTTT.